Below are 9 T cell receptor beta chains sequenced from a single sample in a study of blood T cell repertoires in COVID-19. TCRdb keeps only in-frame clones here, not all; method: immunoSEQ multiplex PCR. The sample consists of a few hundred thousand clones, over 80% of them appearing once. The sequencing sample was made of PBMCs or T cells enriched from blood (not recorded which). These receptor sequences come from a woman in her 40s who had recovered from COVID-19.

This chain uses TRBV7-2 with TRBJ1-1; 8 nucleotides align to TRBD1. The CDR3 consists of 13 residues. The trim removed 8 bases at V and 7 bases at J, leaving 9 bases unmatched. The germline gives CDR1 SGHTA, CDR2 FQGNSA. In DNA form, the CDR3 reads TGTGCCAGCGGGCCGGGACAGGCCCATGAAGCTTTCTTT. It codes for CASGPGQAHEAFF.

The gene calls are TRBV5-1 and TRBJ2-1, with 12 positions matching TRBD2. This CDR3 comprises 16 residues. Germline V gene sequence: CDR1 SGHRS, CDR2 YFSETQ. J lost 3 bases, V lost 4 bases, and 5 bases had no gene match. The CDR3 nucleotides read TGCGCCAGCAGCGGACGGACTAGCGGGAACTACAATGAGCAGTTCTTC. The encoded protein is CASSGRTSGNYNEQFF.

The chain combines TRBV28 with TRBJ1-5; D might be TRBD1 (5 bases). There are 14 residues in the CDR3. V was shortened by 7 bases and J by 1 base, with 11 bases between the two germline ends. CDR1 MDHEN and CDR2 SYDVKM come from the germline V gene. The CDR3 is CASIRGGSNQPQHF. In DNA form, the CDR3 reads TGTGCCAGCATCCGGGGGGGAAGCAATCAGCCCCAGCATTTT.

The chain employs TRBV28 and TRBJ2-7; TRBD2 matches 10 bases. Germline V gene lookup returns CDR1 MDHEN and CDR2 SYDVKM. The CDR3 is 14 amino acids. After removal of 6 bases from V and 0 bases from J, the junction contained 2 bases not matched to a gene. The CDR3 here is CASRVAGGSYEQYF. For the CDR3, the DNA is TGTGCCAGCAGAGTAGCGGGAGGCTCCTACGAGCAGTACTTC.

The chain employs TRBV3-1 (or the pseudogene TRBV3-2) and TRBJ1-6, with D possibly matching TRBD1 (5 bases). The CDR3 consists of 15 residues. Germline values: CDR1 LGHDT, CDR2 YNNKEL (reference sequence). Trimming cost V 4 bases and J 9 bases, with 16 bases left between them. The CDR3 loop is CASSRRASNGSPLHF. CDR3 sequence (DNA): TGTGCCAGCAGCCGCAGGGCCTCTAATGGTTCACCCCTCCACTTT.

The chain joins TRBV2 to TRBJ2-1, with TRBD2 identical over 11 bases. V lost 5 bases, J lost 0 bases, and 6 bases stayed unmatched. Germline V CDR1 and CDR2: SNHLY, FYNNEI. The CDR3 has 17 amino acids. CDR3 coding DNA: TGTGCCAGCAGTCAGACTAGCGGGGCGAGCTCCTACAATGAGCAGTTCTTC. It translates to CASSQTSGASSYNEQFF.

The CDR3 region is CAISVSETSTDTQYF. The CDR3 DNA reads as TGTGCCATCTCGGTTTCGGAGACTAGCACAGATACGCAGTATTTT. The chain employs TRBV10-3 and TRBJ2-3; D uncertain. The germline V gene encodes CDR1 ENHRY and CDR2 SYGVKD. V dropped 8 bases and J dropped 0 bases, with 15 bases sitting between them. This CDR3 has 15 amino acids.

The chain recombines TRBV19 with TRBJ1-4; D uncertain. Per germline, CDR1 LNHDA and CDR2 SQIVND (reference sequence). The CDR3 covers 15 residues. Trimming cost V 5 bases and J 2 bases, with 12 bases left between them. DNA of the CDR3: TGTGCCAGTAGTGGCATGAGGGAGACTAATGAAAAACTGTTTTTT. Its translation: CASSGMRETNEKLFF.

The J gene is TRBJ2-2, the V gene TRBV19; 10 bases are a match to TRBD2. After removal of 3 bases from V and 5 bases from J, the junction contained 3 bases not matched to a gene. The germline CDR1 and CDR2 sequences are LNHDA and SQIVND (reference sequence). The CDR3 spans 15 residues. The CDR3 DNA sequence: TGTGCCAGTAGTATCGTGACTAGCGGGACCGGGGAGCTGTTTTTT. It yields the protein CASSIVTSGTGELFF.